This TCR beta chain was captured in a study of control samples from healthy donors and cancer patients (dated by TCRdb to the early 2020s). Receptors were amplified or captured by the immunoSEQ multiplex PCR assay. This is the immuneACCESS table as TCRdb keeps it, with only in-frame sequences that have V and J called. A part of the clones is gone; compared with another copy, unresolved V genes explain less than half, and the rest is unexplained. The sample has roughly 18,000 clones on record, around four fifths of them singletons. In total, the top ten clones hold about 29% of the sample. Notes on this clone: The antigen it binds to is not known. Base qualities are not at hand, and no much larger clone is one base apart.

Its CDR3 holds 13 amino acids, cysteine through phenylalanine. This entry keeps only the CDR3 DNA: 39 bases, framed from base 1. CDR1 and CDR2 were assigned from the germline V gene (reference sequence) as LGHDT and YNNKEL. V trim: 3 bases; J trim: 5 bases; unmatched bases: 3. Rearrangement joined TRBV3-1 (or the pseudogene TRBV3-2) to TRBJ2-7; TRBD2 lines up with 8 middle nucleotides. The sample consisted of PBMCs. This clonotype was obtained from a woman aged 70-85 years with lung cancer. The DNA sequence is as follows: TGTGCCAGCAGCCAGGGGACTAGTGACGAGCAGTACTTC. Its translation reads: CASSQGTSDEQYF.